The clone carrying this TCR beta chain has a handful of counts. This CDR3 has 14 amino acids. The germline V and J ends were trimmed by 5 bases and 4 bases, with 15 bases remaining between them. Per the germline V gene, CDR1 is MNHEY and CDR2 is SVGAGI. This entry belongs to a study of blood T cell repertoires in COVID-19. Study context: T cells, B-cell-depleted T cells, or PBMCs supplied cDNA or gDNA.

Per the original methods: Cell counts per sample came from amplifying reference gene primers. Method: immunoSEQ multiplex PCR; TCRdb's copy keeps in-frame clones and lacks some. V, J and clone size derive from that table, while D and trimming were established from the DNA sequence. The table records approximately 160,000 clones, roughly 84% of them present only once. The chain is built from TRBV6-5 and TRBJ2-7; D perhaps matches TRBD1 (6 bases). The source is a man between 18 and 35 years old with active or convalescent COVID-19. Sequencing was performed on peripheral blood. The CDR3 reads CASSKQGKRYEQYF. As DNA, the CDR3 is TGTGCCAGCAGTAAACAGGGAAAGCGGTACGAGCAGTACTTC.